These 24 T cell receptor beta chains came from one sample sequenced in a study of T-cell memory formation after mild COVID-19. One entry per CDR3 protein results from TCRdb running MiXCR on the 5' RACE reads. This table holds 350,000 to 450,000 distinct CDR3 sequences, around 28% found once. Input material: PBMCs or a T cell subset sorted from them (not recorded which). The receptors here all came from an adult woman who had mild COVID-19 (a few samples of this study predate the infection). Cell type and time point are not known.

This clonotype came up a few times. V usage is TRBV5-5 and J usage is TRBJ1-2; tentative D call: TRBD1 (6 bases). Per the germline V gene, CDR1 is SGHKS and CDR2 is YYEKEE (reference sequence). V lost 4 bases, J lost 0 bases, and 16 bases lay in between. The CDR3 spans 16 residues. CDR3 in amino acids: CASSKEPGTTNYGYTF. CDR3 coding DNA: TGTGCCAGCAGCAAAGAACCCGGGACAACTAACTATGGCTACACCTTC.

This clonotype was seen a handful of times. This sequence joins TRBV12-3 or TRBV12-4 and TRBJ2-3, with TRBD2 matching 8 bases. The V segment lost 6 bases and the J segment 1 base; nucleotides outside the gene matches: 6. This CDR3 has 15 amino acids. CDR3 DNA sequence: TGTGCCAGCAGGGAGCTAGCGGGCCGCACAGATACGCAGTATTTT. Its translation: CASRELAGRTDTQYF.

The CDR3 loop is CATRTRSSYEQYF. CDR3 coding DNA: TGTGCCACCAGAACTAGAAGCTCCTACGAGCAGTACTTC. V and J are TRBV15 and TRBJ2-7; weak D call: TRBD2 (5 bases). CDR3 length: 13 amino acids. Deletions cut 6 bases from V and 0 bases from J, with 9 bases between. Germline CDR1 LNHNV, CDR2 YYDKDF (reference sequence).

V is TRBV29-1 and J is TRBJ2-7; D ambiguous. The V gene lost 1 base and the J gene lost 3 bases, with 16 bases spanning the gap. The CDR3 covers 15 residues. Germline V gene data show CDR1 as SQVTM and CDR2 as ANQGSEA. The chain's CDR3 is CSVEGSGESFYEQYF. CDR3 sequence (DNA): TGCAGCGTTGAAGGGTCGGGTGAGAGTTTCTACGAGCAGTACTTC.

CDR3 amino acids: CASSLSGGRLETQYF. CDR3 coding DNA: TGTGCCAGCAGTCTATCGGGGGGGCGCCTCGAGACCCAGTACTTC. The rearrangement links TRBV7-7 to TRBJ2-5; 8 nucleotides line up with TRBD2. This CDR3 region has 15 residues. The junction had 11 bases not matched to a gene; V was cut back by 6 bases and J by 5 bases. The germline V gene has CDR1 SSHAT and CDR2 FNYEAQ (reference sequence).

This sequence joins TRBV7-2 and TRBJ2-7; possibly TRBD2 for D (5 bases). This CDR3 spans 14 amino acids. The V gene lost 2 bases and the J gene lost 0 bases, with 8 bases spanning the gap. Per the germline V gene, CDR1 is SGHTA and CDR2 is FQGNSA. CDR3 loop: CASSLPGYSYEQYF. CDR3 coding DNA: TGTGCCAGCAGCTTACCGGGATACTCCTACGAGCAGTACTTC.

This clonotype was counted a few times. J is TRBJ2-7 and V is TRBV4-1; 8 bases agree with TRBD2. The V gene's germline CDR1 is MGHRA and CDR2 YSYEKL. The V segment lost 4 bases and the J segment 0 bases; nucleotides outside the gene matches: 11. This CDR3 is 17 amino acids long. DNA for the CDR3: TGCGCCAGCAGCCCCCACGGGGGGGGCGTTAGCTCCTACGAGCAGTACTTC. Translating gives CASSPHGGGVSSYEQYF.

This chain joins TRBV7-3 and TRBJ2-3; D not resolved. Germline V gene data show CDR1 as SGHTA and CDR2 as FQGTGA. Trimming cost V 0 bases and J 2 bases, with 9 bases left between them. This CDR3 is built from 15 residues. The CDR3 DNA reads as TGTGCCAGCAGCTTAACCCTCATCCCCACAGATACGCAGTATTTT. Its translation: CASSLTLIPTDTQYF.

The CDR3 DNA reads TGTGCCAGCAGCTTAGAAGGGGGCCCCTACGAGCAGTACTTC. This codes for CASSLEGGPYEQYF. This sequence joins TRBV11-2 and TRBJ2-7; 7 bases align to TRBD1. The CDR3 extends over 14 amino acids. J lost 2 bases, V lost 0 bases, and 1 base had no gene match. The germline CDR1 and CDR2 sequences are SGHAT and FQNNGV.

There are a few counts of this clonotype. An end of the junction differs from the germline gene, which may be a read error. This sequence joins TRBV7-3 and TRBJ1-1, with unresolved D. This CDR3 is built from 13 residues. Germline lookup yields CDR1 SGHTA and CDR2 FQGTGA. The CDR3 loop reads CASRGGLNTEAFF. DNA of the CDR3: TGTGCCAGCAGGGGAGGGCTGAACACTGAAGCCTTCTTT.

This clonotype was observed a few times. The CDR3 here is CASSHSGRAGEQFF. The CDR3 DNA reads as TGTGCCAGCAGCCATAGCGGGAGGGCTGGTGAGCAGTTCTTC. The rearrangement uses TRBV7-9 and TRBJ2-1, with 11 bases matching TRBD2. V trimming: 5 bases; J trimming: 9 bases; junction bases outside the gene matches: 6. There are 14 residues in the CDR3. Per the germline V gene, CDR1 is SEHNR and CDR2 is FQNEAQ (reference sequence).

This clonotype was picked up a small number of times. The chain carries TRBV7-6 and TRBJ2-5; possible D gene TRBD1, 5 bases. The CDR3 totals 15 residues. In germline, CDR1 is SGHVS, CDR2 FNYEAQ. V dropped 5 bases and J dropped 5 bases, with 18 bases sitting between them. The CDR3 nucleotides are TGTGCCAGCAGCCCCCCGGACACATCAGGGGAGACCCAGTACTTC. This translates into CASSPPDTSGETQYF.

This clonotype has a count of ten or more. CDR3 amino acids: CASCSRAGAPYEQYF. CDR3 coding DNA: TGTGCCAGCTGTAGTCGGGCGGGAGCCCCCTACGAGCAGTACTTC. V and J are TRBV12-3 or TRBV12-4 and TRBJ2-7; 7 bases fit TRBD2. The trim removed 8 bases at V and 2 bases at J, leaving 12 bases unmatched. CDR3 length equals 15 residues.

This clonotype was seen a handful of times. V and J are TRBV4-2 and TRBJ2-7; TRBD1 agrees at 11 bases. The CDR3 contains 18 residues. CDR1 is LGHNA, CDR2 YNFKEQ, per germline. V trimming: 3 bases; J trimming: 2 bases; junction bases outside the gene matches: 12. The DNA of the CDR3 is TGTGCCAGCAGCCAGGGCGGATACAGGGGACAGGGGGCCTACGAGCAGTACTTC. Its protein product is CASSQGGYRGQGAYEQYF.

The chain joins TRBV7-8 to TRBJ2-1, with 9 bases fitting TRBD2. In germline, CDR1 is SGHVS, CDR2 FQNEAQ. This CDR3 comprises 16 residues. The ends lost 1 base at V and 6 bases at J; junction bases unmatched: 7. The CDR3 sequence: CASSLEGGRAFNEQFF. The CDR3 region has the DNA TGTGCCAGCAGCTTAGAAGGCGGGAGGGCCTTCAATGAGCAGTTCTTC.

CDR3 sequence (DNA): TGTGCCAGCACCCCCGTCCGGGCAGGGGGAACTGAAGCTTTCTTT. Protein sequence: CASTPVRAGGTEAFF. The rearrangement uses TRBV12-3 or TRBV12-4 and TRBJ1-1; the match to TRBD1 covers 7 bases. V was clipped by 7 bases and J by 5 bases; unmatched bases: 13. The CDR3 totals 15 residues.

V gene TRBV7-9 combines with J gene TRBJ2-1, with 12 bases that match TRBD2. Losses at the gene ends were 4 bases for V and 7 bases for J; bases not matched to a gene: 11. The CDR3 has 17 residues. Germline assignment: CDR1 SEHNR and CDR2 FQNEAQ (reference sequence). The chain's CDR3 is CASSYQLAGGRGNEQFF. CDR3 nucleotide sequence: TGTGCCAGCAGCTACCAACTAGCGGGGGGCCGCGGAAATGAGCAGTTCTTC.

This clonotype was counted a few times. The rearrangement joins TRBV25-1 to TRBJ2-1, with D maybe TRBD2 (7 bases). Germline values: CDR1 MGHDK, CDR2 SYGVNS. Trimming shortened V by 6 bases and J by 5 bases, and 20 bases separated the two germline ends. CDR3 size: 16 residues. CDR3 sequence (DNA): TGTGCCAGCAGGGCAGGGGAGGGGCGCATCAACAATGAGCAGTTCTTC. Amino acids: CASRAGEGRINNEQFF. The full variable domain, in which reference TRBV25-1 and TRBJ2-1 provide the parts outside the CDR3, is EADIYQTPRYLVIGTGKKITLECSQTMGHDKMYWYQQDPGMELHLIHYSYGVNSTEKGDLSSESTVSRIRTEHFPLTLESARPSHTSQYLCASRAGEGRINNEQFFGPGTRLTVL.

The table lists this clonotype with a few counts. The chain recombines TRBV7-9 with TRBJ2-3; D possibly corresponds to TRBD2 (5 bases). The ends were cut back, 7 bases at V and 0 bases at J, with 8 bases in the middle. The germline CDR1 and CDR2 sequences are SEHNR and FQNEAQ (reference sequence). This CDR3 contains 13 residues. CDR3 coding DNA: TGTGCCAGCATTCGCGGGAGCACAGATACGCAGTATTTT. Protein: CASIRGSTDTQYF.

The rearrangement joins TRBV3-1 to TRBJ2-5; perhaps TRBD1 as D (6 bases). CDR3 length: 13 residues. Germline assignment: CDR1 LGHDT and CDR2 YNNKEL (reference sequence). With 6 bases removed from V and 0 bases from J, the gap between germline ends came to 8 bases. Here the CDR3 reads CASRQGNQETQYF. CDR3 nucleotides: TGTGCCAGCAGGCAGGGGAACCAAGAGACCCAGTACTTC.

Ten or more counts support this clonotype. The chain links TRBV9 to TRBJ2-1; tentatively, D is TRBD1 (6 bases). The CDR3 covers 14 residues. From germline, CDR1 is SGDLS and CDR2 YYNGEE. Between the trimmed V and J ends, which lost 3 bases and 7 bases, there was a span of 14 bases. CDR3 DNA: TGTGCCAGCAGCGAAGAACAGGGTACTAATGAGCAGTTCTTC. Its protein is CASSEEQGTNEQFF.

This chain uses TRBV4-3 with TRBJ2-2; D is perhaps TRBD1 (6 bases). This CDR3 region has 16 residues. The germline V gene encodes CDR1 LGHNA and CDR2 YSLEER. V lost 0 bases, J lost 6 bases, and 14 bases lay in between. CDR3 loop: CASSQDWQGKAGELFF. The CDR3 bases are TGCGCCAGCAGCCAAGATTGGCAGGGGAAGGCCGGGGAGCTGTTTTTT.

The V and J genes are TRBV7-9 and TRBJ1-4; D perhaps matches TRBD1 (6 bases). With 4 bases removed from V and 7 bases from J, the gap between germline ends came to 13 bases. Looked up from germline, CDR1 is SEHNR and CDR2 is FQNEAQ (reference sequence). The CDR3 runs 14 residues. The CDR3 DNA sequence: TGTGCCAGCAGCTCGTCGGGGGGCGGTGAAAAACTGTTTTTT. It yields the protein CASSSSGGGEKLFF.

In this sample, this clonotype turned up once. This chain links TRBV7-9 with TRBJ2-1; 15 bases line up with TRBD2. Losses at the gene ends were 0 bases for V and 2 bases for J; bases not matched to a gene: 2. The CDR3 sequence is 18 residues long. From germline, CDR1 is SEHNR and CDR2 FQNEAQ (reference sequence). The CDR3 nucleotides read TGTGCCAGCAGCTTAGCGGGACTAGCGGGAGGTCCCTACAATGAGCAGTTCTTC. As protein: CASSLAGLAGGPYNEQFF.